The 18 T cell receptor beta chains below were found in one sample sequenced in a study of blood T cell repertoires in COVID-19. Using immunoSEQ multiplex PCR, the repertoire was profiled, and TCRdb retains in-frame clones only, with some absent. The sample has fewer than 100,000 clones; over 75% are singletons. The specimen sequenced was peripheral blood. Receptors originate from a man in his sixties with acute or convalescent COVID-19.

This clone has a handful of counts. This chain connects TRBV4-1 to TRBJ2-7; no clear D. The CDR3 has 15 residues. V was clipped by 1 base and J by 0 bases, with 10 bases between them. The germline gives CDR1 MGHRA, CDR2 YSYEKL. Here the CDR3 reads CASSQGQINSYEQYF. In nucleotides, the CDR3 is TGCGCCAGCAGCCAAGGCCAGATAAACTCCTACGAGCAGTACTTC.

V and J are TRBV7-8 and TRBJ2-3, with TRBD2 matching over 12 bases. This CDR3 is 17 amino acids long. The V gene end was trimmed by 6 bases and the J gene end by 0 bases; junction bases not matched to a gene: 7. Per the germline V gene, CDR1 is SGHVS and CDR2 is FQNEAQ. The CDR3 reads CASRPTGTSGSTDTQYF. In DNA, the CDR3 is TGTGCCAGCAGACCTACCGGGACTAGCGGGAGCACAGATACGCAGTATTTT.

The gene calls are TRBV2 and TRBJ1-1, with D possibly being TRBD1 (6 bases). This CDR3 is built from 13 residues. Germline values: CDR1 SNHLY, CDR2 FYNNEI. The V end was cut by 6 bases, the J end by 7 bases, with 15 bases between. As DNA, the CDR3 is TGTGCCAGCAGAACCTCAGGGGTAGATGAAGCTTTCTTT. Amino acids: CASRTSGVDEAFF.

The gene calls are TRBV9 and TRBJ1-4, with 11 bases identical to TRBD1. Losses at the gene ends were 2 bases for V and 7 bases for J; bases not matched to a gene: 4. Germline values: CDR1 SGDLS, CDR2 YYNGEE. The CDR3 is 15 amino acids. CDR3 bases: TGTGCCAGCAGCGTTGGGACAGGGGGAGGTGAAAAACTGTTTTTT. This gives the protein CASSVGTGGGEKLFF.

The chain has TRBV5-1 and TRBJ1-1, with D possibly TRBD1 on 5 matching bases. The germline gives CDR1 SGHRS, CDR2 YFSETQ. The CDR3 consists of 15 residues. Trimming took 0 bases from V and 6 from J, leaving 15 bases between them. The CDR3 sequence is CASSLGALTVPEAFF. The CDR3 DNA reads TGCGCCAGCAGCTTGGGGGCCCTGACAGTCCCTGAAGCTTTCTTT.

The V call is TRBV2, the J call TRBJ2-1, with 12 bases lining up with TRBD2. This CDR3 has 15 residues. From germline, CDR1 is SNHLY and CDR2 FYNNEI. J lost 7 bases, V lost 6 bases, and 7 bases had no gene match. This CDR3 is CASRDLAGGRNEQFF. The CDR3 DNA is TGTGCCAGCAGGGATCTAGCGGGAGGGCGTAATGAGCAGTTCTTC.

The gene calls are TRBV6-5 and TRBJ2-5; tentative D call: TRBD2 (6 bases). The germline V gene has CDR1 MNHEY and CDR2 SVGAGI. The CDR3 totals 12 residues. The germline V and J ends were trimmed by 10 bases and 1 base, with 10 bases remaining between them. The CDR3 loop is CATGRLQETQYF. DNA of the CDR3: TGTGCCACAGGGAGGCTCCAAGAGACCCAGTACTTC.

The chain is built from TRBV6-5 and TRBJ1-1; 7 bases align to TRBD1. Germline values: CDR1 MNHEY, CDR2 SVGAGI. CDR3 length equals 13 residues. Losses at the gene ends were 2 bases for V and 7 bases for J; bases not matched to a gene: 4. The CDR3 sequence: CASSYRQGGEAFF. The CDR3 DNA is TGTGCCAGCAGTTACCGCCAGGGGGGTGAAGCTTTCTTT.

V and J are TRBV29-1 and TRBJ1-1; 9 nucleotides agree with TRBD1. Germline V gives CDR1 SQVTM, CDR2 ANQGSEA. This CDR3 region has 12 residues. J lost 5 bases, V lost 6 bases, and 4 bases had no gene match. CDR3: CSVGQGVTEAFF. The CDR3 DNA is TGCAGCGTGGGACAGGGTGTGACTGAAGCTTTCTTT.

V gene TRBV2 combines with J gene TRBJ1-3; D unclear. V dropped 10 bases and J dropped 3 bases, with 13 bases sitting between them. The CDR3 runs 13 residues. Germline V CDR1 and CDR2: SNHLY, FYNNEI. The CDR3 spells CAIDRGFGNTIYF. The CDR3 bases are TGTGCCATAGATAGAGGGTTTGGAAACACCATATATTTT.

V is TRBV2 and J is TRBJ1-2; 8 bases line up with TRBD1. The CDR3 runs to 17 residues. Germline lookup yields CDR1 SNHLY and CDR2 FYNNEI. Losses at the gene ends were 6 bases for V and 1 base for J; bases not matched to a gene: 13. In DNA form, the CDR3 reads TGTGCCAGCAGCGCAACCGGGACAGGTGTTAATAACTATGGCTACACCTTC. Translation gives CASSATGTGVNNYGYTF.

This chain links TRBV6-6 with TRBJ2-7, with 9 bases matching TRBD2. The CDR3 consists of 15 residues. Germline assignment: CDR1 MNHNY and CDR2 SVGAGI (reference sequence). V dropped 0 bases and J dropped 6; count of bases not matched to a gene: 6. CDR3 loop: CASSYSAGGPGEQYF. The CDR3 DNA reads TGTGCCAGCAGTTACTCTGCGGGAGGGCCGGGCGAGCAGTACTTC.

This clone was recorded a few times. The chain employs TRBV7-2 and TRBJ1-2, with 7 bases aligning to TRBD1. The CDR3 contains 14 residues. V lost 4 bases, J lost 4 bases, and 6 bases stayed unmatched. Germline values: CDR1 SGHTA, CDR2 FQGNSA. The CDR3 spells CASSSQGGSYGYTF. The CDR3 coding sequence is TGTGCCAGCAGCTCCCAGGGGGGTTCCTATGGCTACACCTTC.

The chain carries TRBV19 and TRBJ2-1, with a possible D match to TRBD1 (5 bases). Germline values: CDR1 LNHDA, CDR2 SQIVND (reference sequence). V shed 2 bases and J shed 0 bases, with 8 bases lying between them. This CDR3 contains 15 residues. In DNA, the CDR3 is TGTGCCAGTAGTATACGACAGACCTCCTACAATGAGCAGTTCTTC. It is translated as CASSIRQTSYNEQFF.

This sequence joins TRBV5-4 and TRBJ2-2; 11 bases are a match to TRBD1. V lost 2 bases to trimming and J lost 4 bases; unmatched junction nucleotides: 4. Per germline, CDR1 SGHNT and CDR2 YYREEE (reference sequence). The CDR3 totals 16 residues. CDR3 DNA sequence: TGTGCCAGCAGCTTCGGGGGGACAGGGGGCACCGGGGAGCTGTTTTTT. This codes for CASSFGGTGGTGELFF. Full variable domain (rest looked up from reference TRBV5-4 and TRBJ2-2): ETGVTQSPTHLIKTRGQQVTLRCSSQSGHNTVSWYQQALGQGPQFIFQYYREEENGRGNFPPRFSGLQFPNYSSELNVNALELDDSALYLCASSFGGTGGTGELFFGEGSRLTVL.

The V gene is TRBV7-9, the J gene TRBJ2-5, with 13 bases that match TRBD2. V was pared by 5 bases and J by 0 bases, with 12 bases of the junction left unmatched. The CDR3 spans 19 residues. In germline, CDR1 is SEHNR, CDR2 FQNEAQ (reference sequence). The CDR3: CASSKFTGLAGTNQETQYF. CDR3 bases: TGTGCCAGCAGCAAATTCACGGGACTAGCGGGGACAAACCAAGAGACCCAGTACTTC.

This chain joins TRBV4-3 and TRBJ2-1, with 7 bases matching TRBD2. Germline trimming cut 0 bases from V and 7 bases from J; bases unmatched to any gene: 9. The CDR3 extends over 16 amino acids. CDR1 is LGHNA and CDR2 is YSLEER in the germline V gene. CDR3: CASSQDLAGVGNEQFF. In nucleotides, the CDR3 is TGCGCCAGCAGCCAAGATTTGGCGGGGGTGGGTAATGAGCAGTTCTTC.

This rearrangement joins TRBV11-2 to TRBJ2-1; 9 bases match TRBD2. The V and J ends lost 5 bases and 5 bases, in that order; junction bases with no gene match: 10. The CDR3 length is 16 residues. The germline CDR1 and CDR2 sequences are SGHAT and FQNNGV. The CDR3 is CASSPLGGRAHNEQFF. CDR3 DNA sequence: TGTGCCAGCAGCCCATTGGGCGGGAGGGCCCACAATGAGCAGTTCTTC.